This record covers a single T cell receptor (beta chain). Its target is not known. This record belongs to a study of T cells after yellow fever vaccination. Overall study context: Any fraction with a low cell number was prepared using SMART-Seq v4 Ultra Low Input.

The CDR3 spans 12 residues. Germline V gives CDR1 LGHNA, CDR2 YSLEER. V lost 4 bases, J lost 7 bases, and 10 bases lay in between. By 5'RACE template switching, TCR cDNA was produced, with a universal primer site and UMIs added in the process. One entry per CDR3 protein results from TCRdb running MiXCR on the 5' RACE reads. The sample records about 310,000 distinct CDR3 sequences, around 4% being singletons. Study-wide findings and caveats: Contaminants from the bulk population, in the form of abundant clonotypes, could be found in FACS-sorted repertoires. Clonotypes appearing in both CD4 and CD8 compartments existed, and their share was small.

The rearrangement links TRBV4-3 to TRBJ1-1; D remains ambiguous. This sequence originates from a man aged 18 to 35 who received the YFV17D yellow fever vaccine. The starting material was PBMCs, obtained on the day of the yellow fever booster vaccination. CDR3 residues: CASSPLDGEAFF. The CDR3 region has the DNA TGCGCCAGCAGCCCCTTGGACGGTGAAGCTTTCTTT.